The next 20 T cell receptor beta chains were all read from a single sample in a study of T-cell reconstitution after alpha-beta-depleted transplantation in children (dated by TCRdb to the mid-2010s). Library prep was done by PCR. Sequencing took place on an Illumina HiSeq 2500. To normalize quantification of the TCRbeta repertoire, the TCR libraries were built with molecular barcoding that relied on unique molecular identifiers. TCRdb reran the public reads through fastp at Q25 and MiXCR, keeping productive beta chains. Each entry is one CDR3 protein sequence, shown with its most common DNA and genes. Counted in this sample were 90,000 to 100,000 distinct CDR3 sequences; less than 25% of them appeared once. Of the sample, 20% to 25% falls within the top ten clones. The sample's treatment or condition label, in plain terms: allogeneic hematopoietic cell transplantation with graft depleted of TCRalphabeta T cells and CD19 B cells.

The material sequenced was PBMCs, taken before TCRalphabeta/CD19-depleted stem cell transplant. The receptor set was obtained from a boy between 2 and 10 years old with acute lymphoblastic leukemia, due to receive a stem cell transplant.

This chain connects TRBV5-6 to TRBJ2-3; D is unclear. CDR3 length equals 14 residues. The V gene lost 3 bases and the J gene lost 3 bases, with 11 bases spanning the gap. Germline assignment: CDR1 SGHDT and CDR2 YYEEEE. CDR3 sequence (DNA): TGTGCCAGCAGCTGGCCCGGACGGACAGATACGCAGTATTTT. Its translation: CASSWPGRTDTQYF. Looking up the rest from reference TRBV5-6 and TRBJ2-3 gives the full variable domain: DAGVTQSPTHLIKTRGQQVTLRCSPKSGHDTVSWYQQALGQGPQFIFQYYEEEERQRGNFPDRFSGHQFPNYSSELNVNALLLGDSALYLCASSWPGRTDTQYFGPGTRLTVL.

Comments on this clonotype: Just one base apart from a much larger clone, this may be a read error. The chain recombines TRBV5-1 with TRBJ2-7; maybe TRBD2 (6 bases). The CDR3 spans 14 residues. Per germline, CDR1 SGHRS and CDR2 YFSETQ. CDR3 sequence: CDSSASGGAREQYF. In DNA, the CDR3 is TGCGACAGCAGCGCAAGCGGAGGGGCAAGGGAGCAGTACTTC. Looking up the rest from reference TRBV5-1 and TRBJ2-7 gives the full variable domain: KAGVTQTPRYLIKTRGQQVTLSCSPISGHRSVSWYQQTPGQGLQFLFEYFSETQRNKGNFPGRFSGRQFSNSRSEMNVSTLELGDSALYLCDSSASGGAREQYFGPGTRLTVT.

The rearrangement joins TRBV7-2 to TRBJ2-3; 9 bases map to TRBD2. Germline trimming cut 6 bases from V and 3 bases from J; bases unmatched to any gene: 7. This CDR3 spans 15 amino acids. The germline V gene encodes CDR1 SGHTA and CDR2 FQGNSA. The CDR3 nucleotides are TGTGCCAGCAGGAGTATAGCGGGAGATACAGATACGCAGTATTTT. Protein product: CASRSIAGDTDTQYF.

The chain is built from TRBV5-1 and TRBJ2-4; D gene unclear. Trimming cost V 1 base and J 0 bases, with 17 bases left between them. The CDR3 extends over 18 amino acids. Germline lookup yields CDR1 SGHRS and CDR2 YFSETQ. The CDR3 spells CASSLMGGRSEAKNIQYF. The CDR3, as DNA: TGCGCCAGCAGCTTGATGGGCGGCCGGTCAGAAGCCAAAAACATTCAGTACTTC.

This chain connects TRBV29-1 to TRBJ2-7, with D possibly being TRBD2 (6 bases). This CDR3 has 13 residues. V lost 3 bases, J lost 7 bases, and 16 bases lay in between. The V gene's germline CDR1 is SQVTM and CDR2 ANQGSEA. The CDR3 region is CSVDTREPREQYF. The DNA for the CDR3 is TGCAGCGTTGATACTCGGGAGCCGAGGGAGCAGTACTTC.

V usage is TRBV10-3 and J usage is TRBJ2-5; D not certain. The CDR3 spans 13 residues. V lost 11 bases, J lost 4 bases, and 17 bases lay in between. Looked up from germline, CDR1 is ENHRY and CDR2 is SYGVKD. CDR3 protein: CASGRATAETQYF. The DNA of the CDR3 is TGTGCCTCCGGAAGGGCTACAGCAGAGACCCAGTACTTC.

The table lists this clonotype with a count of one. The chain recombines TRBV7-2 with TRBJ2-7; weak D call: TRBD1 (6 bases). V was cut by 5 bases and J by 0 bases, with 14 bases left in between. CDR3 length equals 15 residues. Germline lookup yields CDR1 SGHTA and CDR2 FQGNSA. The CDR3 coding sequence is TGTGCCAGCAGCCAAAAAACAGGGAGCTCCTACGAGCAGTACTTC. Translated: CASSQKTGSSYEQYF.

The CDR3: CASSLVTEFYGYTF. CDR3 nucleotides: TGCGCCAGCAGCTTGGTGACAGAGTTCTATGGCTACACCTTC. V and J are TRBV5-1 and TRBJ1-2; D is perhaps TRBD1 (5 bases). Germline V gives CDR1 SGHRS, CDR2 YFSETQ. The CDR3 runs 14 residues. The germline V and J ends were trimmed by 0 bases and 4 bases, with 10 bases remaining between them.

This clonotype was detected only a few times. The chain combines TRBV20-1 with TRBJ2-1; D ambiguous. V lost 4 bases, J lost 0 bases, and 16 bases lay in between. Germline CDR1 reads DFQATT; CDR2 reads SNEGSKA (reference sequence). This CDR3 comprises 16 residues. CDR3 residues: CSANPTVSSSYNEQFF. The CDR3 DNA reads as TGCAGTGCTAACCCTACCGTATCCTCCTCCTACAATGAGCAGTTCTTC.

This rearrangement joins TRBV19 to TRBJ2-1, with 8 bases identical to TRBD2. Trimming took 5 bases from V and 6 from J; bases not matched to a gene: 9. Germline CDR1 and CDR2: LNHDA and SQIVND (reference sequence). The CDR3 loop spans 15 amino acids. CDR3 loop: CASSLTSGGFNEQFF. The CDR3 DNA follows: TGTGCCAGTAGTCTCACTAGCGGAGGGTTCAATGAGCAGTTCTTC.

This chain joins TRBV7-8 and TRBJ2-2; 7 bases are shared with TRBD2. The ends lost 4 bases at V and 1 base at J; junction bases unmatched: 0. The CDR3 is 14 residues long. Germline CDR1 and CDR2: SGHVS and FQNEAQ. This chain's CDR3 is CASSSSGNTGELFF. The CDR3 nucleotides read TGTGCCAGCAGCTCTAGCGGGAACACCGGGGAGCTGTTTTTT.

The sample holds many counts of this clonotype. V usage is TRBV18 and J usage is TRBJ2-6; D is possibly TRBD2 (6 bases). Trimming shortened V by 5 bases and J by 0 bases, and 17 bases separated the two germline ends. Germline V CDR1 and CDR2: KGHSH, LQKENI. The CDR3 consists of 18 residues. The CDR3 protein is CASSEAAGLNSGANVLTF. The CDR3 region has the DNA TGTGCCAGCTCAGAAGCCGCGGGACTCAACTCTGGGGCCAACGTCCTGACTTTC.

The V call is TRBV14, the J call TRBJ2-1; D not certain. Trimming cost V 4 bases and J 8 bases, with 9 bases left between them. The CDR3 consists of 12 residues. Germline CDR1 SGHDN, CDR2 FVKESK. The CDR3 bases are TGTGCCAGCAGCCCCCTGGGGTATGAGCAGTTCTTC. Translated, it gives CASSPLGYEQFF.

This clonotype was observed a handful of times. This chain joins TRBV5-1 and TRBJ1-1; D remains unclear. This CDR3 contains 15 residues. V shed 0 bases and J shed 5 bases, with 14 bases lying between them. Germline-derived CDR1 and CDR2 are SGHRS and YFSETQ. The CDR3 sequence: CASSLDSGIGTEAFF. For the CDR3, the DNA is TGCGCCAGCAGCTTGGATTCGGGGATCGGGACTGAAGCTTTCTTT.

The DNA of the CDR3 is TGTGCCAGCAGTAAAACTAGGACTGTTGAGCAGTTCTTC. Its protein is CASSKTRTVEQFF. The chain employs TRBV6-1 and TRBJ2-1; D may be TRBD2 (5 bases). Per germline, CDR1 MNHNS and CDR2 SASEGT. The CDR3 covers 13 residues. Deletions cut 5 bases from V and 9 bases from J, with 14 bases between.

A remark on this clonotype: Relative to the germline gene, one junction end is altered; a read error may explain this. The CDR3 here is CSAGERETQYF. Here the CDR3 DNA reads TGCAGTGCTGGAGAAAGAGAGACCCAGTACTTC. The chain recombines TRBV20-1 with TRBJ2-5; D is uncertain. This CDR3 is built from 11 residues. Germline V gene lookup returns CDR1 DFQATT and CDR2 SNEGSKA (reference sequence).

This clonotype was counted a few times. The rearrangement uses TRBV5-1 and TRBJ2-7; 8 bases agree with TRBD2. The germline gives CDR1 SGHRS, CDR2 YFSETQ. The CDR3 length is 13 residues. The V gene end was trimmed by 4 bases and the J gene end by 6 bases; junction bases not matched to a gene: 6. CDR3 coding DNA: TGCGCCAGCAGCCAAAAACGGGGGGGCGAGCAGTACTTC. Protein product: CASSQKRGGEQYF. The full variable domain, with the rest looked up from reference TRBV5-1 and TRBJ2-7, is KAGVTQTPRYLIKTRGQQVTLSCSPISGHRSVSWYQQTPGQGLQFLFEYFSETQRNKGNFPGRFSGRQFSNSRSEMNVSTLELGDSALYLCASSQKRGGEQYFGPGTRLTVT.

The V gene is TRBV11-2, the J gene TRBJ2-1; tentative D call: TRBD2 (5 bases). The germline CDR1 and CDR2 sequences are SGHAT and FQNNGV. The CDR3 length is 13 residues. The V gene lost 2 bases and the J gene lost 12 bases, with 14 bases spanning the gap. CDR3 DNA sequence: TGTGCCAGCAGCTTACAGGAGGCCGCGGGGCAGTTCTTC. It yields the protein CASSLQEAAGQFF.

The table lists this clonotype with many counts. This chain joins TRBV3-1 and TRBJ2-1, with 11 positions matching TRBD2. CDR3 length: 16 residues. Germline V gene lookup returns CDR1 LGHDT and CDR2 YNNKEL (reference sequence). V lost 1 base to trimming and J lost 6 bases; unmatched junction nucleotides: 5. For the CDR3, the DNA is TGTGCCAGCAGCCAAGTTTTACTAGCGGGAGTCAATGAGCAGTTCTTC. Its translation: CASSQVLLAGVNEQFF.

The chain carries TRBV28 and TRBJ2-1; D unresolved. Germline values: CDR1 MDHEN, CDR2 SYDVKM. This CDR3 has 13 amino acids. Trimming left V 2 bases short and J 3 bases short, with 5 bases between. CDR3 coding DNA: TGTGCCAGCAGTTTAGCGAACTACAATGAGCAGTTCTTC. It yields the protein CASSLANYNEQFF.